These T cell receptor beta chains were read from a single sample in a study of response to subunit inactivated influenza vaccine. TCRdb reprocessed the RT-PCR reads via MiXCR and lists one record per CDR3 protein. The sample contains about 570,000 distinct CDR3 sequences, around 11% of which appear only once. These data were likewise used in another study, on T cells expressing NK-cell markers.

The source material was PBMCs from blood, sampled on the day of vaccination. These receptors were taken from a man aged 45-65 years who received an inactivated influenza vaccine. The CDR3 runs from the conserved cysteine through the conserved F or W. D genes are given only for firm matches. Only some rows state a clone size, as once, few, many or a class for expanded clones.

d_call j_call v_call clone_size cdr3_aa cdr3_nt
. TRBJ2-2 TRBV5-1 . CASSLTRTGTSTGELFF TGCGCCAGCAGCCTCACAAGAACAGGGACGAGCACCGGGGAGCTGTTTTTT
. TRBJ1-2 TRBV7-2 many CASSSSSQFGGYTF TGTGCCAGCAGCTCCTCGTCTCAATTCGGTGGCTACACCTTC
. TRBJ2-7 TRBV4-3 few CASSLLWGGSSYEQYF TGCGCCAGCAGCCTCCTCTGGGGCGGAAGCTCCTACGAGCAGTACTTC
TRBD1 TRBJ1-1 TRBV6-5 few CASSWITPGQGFMNTEAFF TGTGCCAGCAGTTGGATTACTCCGGGACAGGGGTTCATGAACACTGAAGCTTTCTTT
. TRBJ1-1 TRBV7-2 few CASSAKAGGTEAFF TGTGCCAGCAGCGCTAAGGCGGGGGGCACTGAAGCTTTCTTT
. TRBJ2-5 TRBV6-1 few CASNPLAGETQYF TGTGCCAGCAATCCACTAGCCGGAGAGACCCAGTACTTC
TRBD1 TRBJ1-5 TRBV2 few CASSQQGSQPQHF TGTGCCAGCAGCCAACAGGGGAGTCAGCCCCAGCATTTT
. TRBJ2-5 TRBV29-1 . CSVENKPETQYF TGCAGCGTTGAAAATAAACCAGAGACCCAGTACTTC
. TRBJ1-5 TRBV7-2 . CASSIVGMGQPQHF TGTGCCAGCAGCATTGTAGGGATGGGTCAGCCCCAGCATTTT
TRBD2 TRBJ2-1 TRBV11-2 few CASSLKPGLAGAGNEQFF TGTGCCAGCAGCTTGAAGCCGGGACTAGCGGGAGCCGGCAATGAGCAGTTCTTC
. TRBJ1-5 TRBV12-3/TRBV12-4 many CATTEGNQPQHF TGTGCCACTACCGAGGGGAATCAGCCCCAGCATTTT
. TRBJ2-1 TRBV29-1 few CSVERHNEQFF TGCAGCGTTGAACGGCACAATGAGCAGTTCTTC
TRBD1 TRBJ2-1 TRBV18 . CASSPRQGKVEQFF TGTGCCAGCTCACCAAGACAGGGAAAGGTTGAGCAGTTCTTC
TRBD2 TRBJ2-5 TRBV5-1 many CASSPLAGGPEETQYF TGCGCCAGCAGCCCACTAGCGGGAGGGCCGGAGGAGACCCAGTACTTC
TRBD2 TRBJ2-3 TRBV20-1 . CSARTSGGADTQYF TGCAGTGCTAGGACTAGCGGGGGTGCAGATACGCAGTATTTT
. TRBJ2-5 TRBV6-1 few CASSPSMGSGETQYF TGTGCCAGCAGCCCATCCATGGGGTCCGGAGAGACCCAGTACTTC
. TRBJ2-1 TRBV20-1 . CSARAPGAGVDEQFF TGCAGTGCTAGAGCCCCAGGAGCGGGCGTGGATGAGCAGTTCTTC
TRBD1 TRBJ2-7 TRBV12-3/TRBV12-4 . CASSSETGLYEQYF TGTGCCAGCAGTTCGGAGACAGGGTTGTACGAGCAGTACTTC
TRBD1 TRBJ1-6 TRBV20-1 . CSAGQGRNKGFHF TGCAGTGCCGGACAGGGGAGGAATAAGGGATTCCACTTT
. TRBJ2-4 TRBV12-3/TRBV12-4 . CASSFSSGAKNIQYF TGTGCCAGCAGTTTTTCCAGTGGGGCCAAAAACATTCAGTACTTC
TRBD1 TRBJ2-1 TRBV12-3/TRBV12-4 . CASSHRTGGREQFF TGTGCCAGCAGCCATCGGACAGGGGGCAGAGAGCAGTTCTTC
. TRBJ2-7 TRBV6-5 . CASSYKAGSDEQYF TGTGCCAGCAGTTACAAGGCGGGAAGCGACGAGCAGTACTTC
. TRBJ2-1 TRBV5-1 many CASSARWTSENNEQFF TGCGCCAGCAGCGCTCGGTGGACTTCGGAGAACAATGAGCAGTTCTTC
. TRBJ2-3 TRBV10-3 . CAITPGRTDTQYF TGTGCCATCACCCCCGGGCGCACAGATACGCAGTATTTT
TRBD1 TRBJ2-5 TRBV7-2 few CASIGQGWQETQYF TGTGCCAGCATTGGACAGGGGTGGCAAGAGACCCAGTACTTC
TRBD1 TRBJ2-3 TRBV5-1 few CASSPRQGGSVDTQYF TGCGCCAGCAGCCCCCGACAGGGGGGGTCTGTAGATACGCAGTATTTT
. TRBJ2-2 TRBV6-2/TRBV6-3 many CASSIYNTGELFF TGTGCCAGCAGTATATATAACACCGGGGAGCTGTTTTTT
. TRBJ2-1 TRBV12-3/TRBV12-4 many CASSLGGTEQFF TGTGCCAGCAGTTTAGGGGGAACTGAGCAGTTCTTC
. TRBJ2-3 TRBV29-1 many CSVEGVADTQYF TGCAGCGTTGAAGGGGTCGCAGATACGCAGTATTTT
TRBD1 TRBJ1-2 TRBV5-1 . CASSRDTGELGYTF TGCGCCAGCAGCCGAGATACAGGGGAGCTTGGCTACACCTTC
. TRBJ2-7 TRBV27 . CASSLSGPGGAYEQYF TGTGCCAGCAGTTTATCTGGCCCAGGAGGCGCCTACGAGCAGTACTTC
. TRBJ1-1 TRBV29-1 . CSVGSGGQGEAFF TGCAGCGTTGGAAGCGGGGGGCAAGGTGAAGCTTTCTTT
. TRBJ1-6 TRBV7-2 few CASSLLGGAGNSPLHF TGTGCCAGCAGCTTATTGGGGGGGGCCGGCAATTCACCCCTCCACTTT
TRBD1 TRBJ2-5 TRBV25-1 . CASSAYRGVGETQYF TGTGCCAGCAGTGCATACAGGGGCGTAGGAGAGACCCAGTACTTC
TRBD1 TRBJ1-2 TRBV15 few CATRDPTRGRFSGYTF TGTGCCACCAGAGACCCTACGAGGGGGCGCTTTTCCGGCTACACCTTC
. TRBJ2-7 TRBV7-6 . CASSFEPRATYEQYF TGTGCCAGCAGCTTCGAGCCTCGGGCGACCTACGAGCAGTACTTC
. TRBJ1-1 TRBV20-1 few CSARLNVNTEAFF TGCAGTGCTAGGCTAAACGTAAACACTGAAGCTTTCTTT
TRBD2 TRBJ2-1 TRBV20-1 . CSPVETSGGLVLF TGCAGTCCGGTTGAGACTAGCGGGGGGTTGGTGCTCTTC
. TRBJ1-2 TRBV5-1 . CASSTSGTDYGYTF TGCGCCAGCAGCACCTCCGGGACGGATTATGGCTACACCTTC
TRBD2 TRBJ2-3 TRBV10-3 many CAISQTSGSTDTQYF TGTGCCATCAGTCAGACTAGCGGGAGCACAGATACGCAGTATTTT
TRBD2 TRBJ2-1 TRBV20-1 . CSAAAGGRAYNEQFF TGCAGTGCCGCTGCGGGGGGGAGAGCCTACAATGAGCAGTTCTTC
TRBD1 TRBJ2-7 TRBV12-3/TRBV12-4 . CASNGQGSHEQYF TGTGCCAGCAATGGACAGGGGAGCCACGAGCAGTACTTC
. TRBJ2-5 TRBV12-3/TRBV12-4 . CASSSSGTETQYF TGTGCCAGCAGCTCCTCAGGGACGGAGACCCAGTACTTC
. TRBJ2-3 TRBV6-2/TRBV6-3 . CASSVQDTQYF TGTGCCAGCAGTGTCCAAGATACGCAGTATTTT
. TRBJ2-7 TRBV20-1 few CSALGQVEEQYF TGCAGTGCCCTGGGGCAGGTGGAGGAGCAGTACTTC
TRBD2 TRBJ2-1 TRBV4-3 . CASSQDGRGGYNEQFF TGCGCCAGCAGCCAAGATGGGCGGGGGGGATACAATGAGCAGTTCTTC